This TCR beta chain is from a study of CD8+ T cells in alopecia areata. Comments on this clone: Its specificity is unknown.

CDR1 is SEHNR, CDR2 FQNEAQ, per germline (reference sequence). The CDR3 totals 14 residues. The V end lost 5 bases, the J end lost 7 bases, and 17 bases lay between the germline ends. Reverse transcription of extracted RNA yielded cDNA, which provided the sequencing template. Method: immunoSEQ multiplex PCR; TCRdb's copy keeps in-frame clones and lacks some. The data contain over 150,000 clones, about 61% of them singletons. CD4+ and CD8+ T cells were sorted from PBMCs stained for CD3, CD4 and CD8. Whole-study findings and limits: Clarity of TCR sharing across patients fell short of that in mice, possibly HLA-related.

The J gene is TRBJ2-5, the V gene TRBV7-9, with D tentatively TRBD1 (6 bases). The TCR was taken from a human donor in good health. Material: CD8+ T cells sorted from blood. For the CDR3, the DNA is TGTGCCAGCAGCCAACAGGGACAAGATGGGACCCAGTACTTC. The encoded protein is CASSQQGQDGTQYF.